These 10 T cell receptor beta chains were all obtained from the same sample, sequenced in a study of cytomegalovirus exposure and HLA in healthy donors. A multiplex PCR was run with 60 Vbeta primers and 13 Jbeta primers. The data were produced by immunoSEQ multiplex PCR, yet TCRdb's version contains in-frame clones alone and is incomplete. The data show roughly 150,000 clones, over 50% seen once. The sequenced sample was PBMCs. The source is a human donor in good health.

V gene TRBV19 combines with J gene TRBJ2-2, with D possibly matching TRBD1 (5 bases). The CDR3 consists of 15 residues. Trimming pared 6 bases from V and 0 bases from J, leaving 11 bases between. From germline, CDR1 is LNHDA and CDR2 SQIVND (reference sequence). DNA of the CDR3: TGTGCCAGTAGGGTCGTGACAGCGAACACCGGGGAGCTGTTTTTT. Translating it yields CASRVVTANTGELFF.

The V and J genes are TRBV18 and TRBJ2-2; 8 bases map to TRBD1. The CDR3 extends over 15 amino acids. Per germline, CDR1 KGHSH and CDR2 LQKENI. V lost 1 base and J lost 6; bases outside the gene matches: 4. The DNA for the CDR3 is TGTGCCAGCTCACCACGGCAGGGGGCCGCCGGGGAGCTGTTTTTT. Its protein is CASSPRQGAAGELFF. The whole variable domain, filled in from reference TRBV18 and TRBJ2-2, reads NAGVMQNPRHLVRRRGQEARLRCSPMKGHSHVYWYRQLPEEGLKFMVYLQKENIIDESGMPKERFSAEFPKEGPSILRIQQVVRGDSAAYFCASSPRQGAAGELFFGEGSRLTVL.

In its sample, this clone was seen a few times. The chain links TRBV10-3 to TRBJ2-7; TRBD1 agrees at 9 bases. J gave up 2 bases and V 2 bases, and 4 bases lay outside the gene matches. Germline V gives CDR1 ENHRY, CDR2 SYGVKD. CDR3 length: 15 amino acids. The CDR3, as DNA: TGTGCCATCAGTGAGGCCGGGACAGGGCCCTACGAGCAGTACTTC. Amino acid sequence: CAISEAGTGPYEQYF.

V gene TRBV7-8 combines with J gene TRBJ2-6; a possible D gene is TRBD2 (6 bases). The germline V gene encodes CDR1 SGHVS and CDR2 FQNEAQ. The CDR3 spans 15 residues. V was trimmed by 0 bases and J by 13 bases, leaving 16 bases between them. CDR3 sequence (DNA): TGTGCCAGCAGCTTAGCGACCCCCCGGACTAATGTCCTGACTTTC. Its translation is CASSLATPRTNVLTF.

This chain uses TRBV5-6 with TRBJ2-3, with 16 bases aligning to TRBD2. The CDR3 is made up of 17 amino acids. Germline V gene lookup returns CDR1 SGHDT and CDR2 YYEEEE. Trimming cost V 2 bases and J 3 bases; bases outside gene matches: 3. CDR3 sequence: CASSFRGLAGGTDTQYF. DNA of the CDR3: TGTGCCAGCAGCTTTAGGGGACTAGCGGGAGGGACAGATACGCAGTATTTT.

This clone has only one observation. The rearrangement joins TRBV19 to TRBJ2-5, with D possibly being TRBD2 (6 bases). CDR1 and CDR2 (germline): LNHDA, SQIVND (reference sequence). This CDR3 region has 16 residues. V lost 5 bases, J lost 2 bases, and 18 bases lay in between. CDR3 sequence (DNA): TGTGCCAGTAGTCCCCCCAGGGCCGGGGGTCAAGAGACCCAGTACTTC. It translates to CASSPPRAGGQETQYF.

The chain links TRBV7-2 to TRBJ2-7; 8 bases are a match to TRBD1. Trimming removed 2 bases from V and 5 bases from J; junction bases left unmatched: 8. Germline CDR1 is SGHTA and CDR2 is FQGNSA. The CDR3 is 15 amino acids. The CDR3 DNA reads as TGTGCCAGCAGCTTACCCCAGGGGGCGGTCCACGAGCAGTACTTC. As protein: CASSLPQGAVHEQYF.

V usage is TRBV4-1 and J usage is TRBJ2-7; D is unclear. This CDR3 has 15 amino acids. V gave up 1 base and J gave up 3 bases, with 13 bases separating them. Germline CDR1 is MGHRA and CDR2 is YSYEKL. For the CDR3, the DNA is TGCGCCAGCAGCCAAGCCCCCCCCCTAAACTACGAGCAGTACTTC. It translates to CASSQAPPLNYEQYF.

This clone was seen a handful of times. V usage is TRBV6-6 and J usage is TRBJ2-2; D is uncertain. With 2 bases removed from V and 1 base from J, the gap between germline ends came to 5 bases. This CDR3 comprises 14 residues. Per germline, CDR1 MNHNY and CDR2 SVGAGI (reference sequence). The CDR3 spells CASSYERNTGELFF. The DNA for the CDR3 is TGTGCCAGCAGTTACGAGAGGAACACCGGGGAGCTGTTTTTT.

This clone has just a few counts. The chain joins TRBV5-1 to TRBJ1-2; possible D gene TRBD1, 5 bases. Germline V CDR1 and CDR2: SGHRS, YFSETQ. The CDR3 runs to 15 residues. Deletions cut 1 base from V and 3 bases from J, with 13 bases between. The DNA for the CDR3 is TGCGCCAGCAGCTTGCAAAGGGGTTTCGACTATGGCTACACCTTC. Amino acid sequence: CASSLQRGFDYGYTF.